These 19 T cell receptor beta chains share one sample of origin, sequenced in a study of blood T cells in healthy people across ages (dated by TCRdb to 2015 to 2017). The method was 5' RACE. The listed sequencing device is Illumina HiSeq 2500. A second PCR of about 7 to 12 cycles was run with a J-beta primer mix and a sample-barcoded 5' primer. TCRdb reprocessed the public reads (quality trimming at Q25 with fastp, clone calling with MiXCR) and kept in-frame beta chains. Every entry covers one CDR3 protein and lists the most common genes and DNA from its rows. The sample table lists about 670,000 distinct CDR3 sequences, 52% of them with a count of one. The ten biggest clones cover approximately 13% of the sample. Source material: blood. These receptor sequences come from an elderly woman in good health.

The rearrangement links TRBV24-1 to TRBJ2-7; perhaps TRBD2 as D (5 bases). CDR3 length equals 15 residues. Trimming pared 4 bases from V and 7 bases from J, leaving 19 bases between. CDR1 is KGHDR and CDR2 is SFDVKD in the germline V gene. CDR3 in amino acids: CATSDRDTGRDEQYF. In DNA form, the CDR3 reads TGTGCCACCAGTGACCGAGACACGGGTCGGGATGAGCAGTACTTC.

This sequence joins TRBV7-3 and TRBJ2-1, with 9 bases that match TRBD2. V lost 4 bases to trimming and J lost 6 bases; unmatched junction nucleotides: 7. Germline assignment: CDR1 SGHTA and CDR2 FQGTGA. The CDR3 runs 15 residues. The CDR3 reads CASSSRSGSLNEQFF. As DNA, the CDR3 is TGTGCCAGCAGCTCCCGTAGCGGGAGCCTCAATGAGCAGTTCTTC.

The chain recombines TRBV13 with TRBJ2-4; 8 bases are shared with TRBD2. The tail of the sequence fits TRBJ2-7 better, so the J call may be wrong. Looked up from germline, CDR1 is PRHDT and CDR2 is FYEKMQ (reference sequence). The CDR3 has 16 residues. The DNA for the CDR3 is TGTGCCAGCAGCTTAGGGTATAGCGGGGTATCCTACGAGCAGTACTTC. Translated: CASSLGYSGVSYEQYF.

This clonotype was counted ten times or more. The chain's CDR3 is CASRKGTVNTGELFF. CDR3 DNA: TGTGCCAGCAGGAAGGGGACAGTGAACACCGGGGAGCTGTTTTTT. V usage is TRBV25-1 and J usage is TRBJ2-2, with 7 bases lining up with TRBD1. CDR3 length equals 15 residues. After removal of 6 bases from V and 1 base from J, the junction contained 5 bases not matched to a gene. Per germline, CDR1 MGHDK and CDR2 SYGVNS.

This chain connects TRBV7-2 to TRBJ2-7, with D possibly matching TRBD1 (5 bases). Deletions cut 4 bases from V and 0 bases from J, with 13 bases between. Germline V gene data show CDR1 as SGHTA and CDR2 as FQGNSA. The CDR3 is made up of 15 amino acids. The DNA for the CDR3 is TGTACCAGCAGCTATGGCAGGGCGAGCTCCTACGAGCAGTACTTC. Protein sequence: CTSSYGRASSYEQYF.

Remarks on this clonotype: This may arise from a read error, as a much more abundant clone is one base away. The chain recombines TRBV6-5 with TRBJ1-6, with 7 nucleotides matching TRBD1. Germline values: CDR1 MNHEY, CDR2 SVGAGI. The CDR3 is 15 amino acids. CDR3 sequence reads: CASSRGTAYNSPPHF. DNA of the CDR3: TGTGCCAGCAGCCGTGGGACAGCCTATAATTCACCCCCCCACTTT.

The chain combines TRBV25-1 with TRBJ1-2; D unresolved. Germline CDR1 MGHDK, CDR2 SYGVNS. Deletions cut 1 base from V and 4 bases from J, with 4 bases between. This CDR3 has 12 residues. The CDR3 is CASSEWSYGYTF. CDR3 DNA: TGTGCCAGCAGTGAATGGAGCTATGGCTACACCTTC.

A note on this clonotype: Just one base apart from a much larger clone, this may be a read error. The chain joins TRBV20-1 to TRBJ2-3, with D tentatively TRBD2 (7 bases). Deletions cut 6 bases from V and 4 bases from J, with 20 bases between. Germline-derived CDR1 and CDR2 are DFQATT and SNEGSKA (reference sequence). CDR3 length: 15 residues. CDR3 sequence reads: CSAQLRGATADTQYF. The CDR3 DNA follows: TGCAGTGCCCAACTCCGGGGGGCGACAGCAGATACGCAGTATTTT.

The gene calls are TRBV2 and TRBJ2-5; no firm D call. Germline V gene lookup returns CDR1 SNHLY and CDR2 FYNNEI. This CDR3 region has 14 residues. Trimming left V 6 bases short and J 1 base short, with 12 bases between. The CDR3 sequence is CASRVSEIQETQYF. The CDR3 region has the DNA TGTGCCAGCAGGGTTAGTGAGATCCAAGAGACCCAGTACTTC.

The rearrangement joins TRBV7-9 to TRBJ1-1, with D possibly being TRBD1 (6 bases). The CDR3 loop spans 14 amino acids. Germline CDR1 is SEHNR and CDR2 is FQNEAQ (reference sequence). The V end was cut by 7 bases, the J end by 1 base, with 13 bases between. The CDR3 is CASNRDISNTEAFF. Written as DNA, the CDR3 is TGTGCCAGCAACCGGGACATTTCGAACACTGAAGCTTTCTTT.

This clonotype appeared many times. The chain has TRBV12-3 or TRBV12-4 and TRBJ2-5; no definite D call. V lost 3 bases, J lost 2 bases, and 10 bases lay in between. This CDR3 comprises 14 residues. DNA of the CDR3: TGTGCCAGCAGTTTCGACAACCAACAAGAGACCCAGTACTTC. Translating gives CASSFDNQQETQYF.

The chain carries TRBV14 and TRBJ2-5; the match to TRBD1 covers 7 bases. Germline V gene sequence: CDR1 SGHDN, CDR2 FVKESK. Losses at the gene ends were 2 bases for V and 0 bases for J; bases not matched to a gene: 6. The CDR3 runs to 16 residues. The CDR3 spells CASSQRNRGYQETQYF. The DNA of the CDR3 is TGTGCCAGCAGCCAACGGAACAGGGGCTACCAAGAGACCCAGTACTTC.

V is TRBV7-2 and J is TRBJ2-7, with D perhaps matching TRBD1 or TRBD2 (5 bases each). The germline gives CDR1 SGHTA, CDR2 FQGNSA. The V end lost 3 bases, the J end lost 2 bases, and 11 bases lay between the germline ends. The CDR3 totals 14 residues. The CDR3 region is CASSFPGSPYEQYF. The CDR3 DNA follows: TGTGCCAGCAGCTTCCCAGGGAGCCCCTACGAGCAGTACTTC.

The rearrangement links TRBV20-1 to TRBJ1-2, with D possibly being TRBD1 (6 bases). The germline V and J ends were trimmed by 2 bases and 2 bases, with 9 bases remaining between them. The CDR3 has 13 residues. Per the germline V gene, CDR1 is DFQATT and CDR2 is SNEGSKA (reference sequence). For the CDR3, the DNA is TGCAGTGCTAGAACAGGGCTCAACTATGGCTACACCTTC. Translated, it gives CSARTGLNYGYTF.

The CDR3 DNA follows: TGTGCCAGCAGCCCACGACTAGCGGACTCCCCCGACACGCAGTATTTT. This codes for CASSPRLADSPDTQYF. The V call is TRBV3-1, the J call TRBJ2-3, with 9 bases fitting TRBD2. This CDR3 contains 16 residues. J was trimmed by 9 bases and V by 4 bases; bases with no gene match: 14. Germline CDR1 and CDR2: LGHDT and YNNKEL (reference sequence).

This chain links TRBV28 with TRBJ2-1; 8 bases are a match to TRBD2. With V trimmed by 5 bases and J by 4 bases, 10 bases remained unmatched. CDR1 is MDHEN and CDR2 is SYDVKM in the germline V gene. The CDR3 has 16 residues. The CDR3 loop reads CASSPPLRGEYNEQFF. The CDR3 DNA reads TGTGCCAGCAGTCCCCCTTTGCGGGGGGAGTACAATGAGCAGTTCTTC. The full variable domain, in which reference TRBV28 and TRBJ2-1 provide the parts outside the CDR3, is DVKVTQSSRYLVKRTGEKVFLECVQDMDHENMFWYRQDPGLGLRLIYFSYDVKMKEKGDIPEGYSVSREKKERFSLILESASTNQTSMYLCASSPPLRGEYNEQFFGPGTRLTVL.

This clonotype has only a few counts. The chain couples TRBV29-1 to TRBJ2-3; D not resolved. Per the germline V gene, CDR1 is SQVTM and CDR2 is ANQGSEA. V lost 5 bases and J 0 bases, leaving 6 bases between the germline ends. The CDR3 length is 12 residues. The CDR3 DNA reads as TGCAGCGTTATGATTAGCACAGATACGCAGTATTTT. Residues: CSVMISTDTQYF.

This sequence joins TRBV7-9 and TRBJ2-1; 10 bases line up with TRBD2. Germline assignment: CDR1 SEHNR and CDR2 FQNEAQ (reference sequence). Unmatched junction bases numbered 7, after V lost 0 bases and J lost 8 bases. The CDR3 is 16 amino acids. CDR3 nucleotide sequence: TGTGCCAGCAGCTTAGCTCGGGGACTAGCGAGGGATGAGCAGTTCTTC. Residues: CASSLARGLARDEQFF.

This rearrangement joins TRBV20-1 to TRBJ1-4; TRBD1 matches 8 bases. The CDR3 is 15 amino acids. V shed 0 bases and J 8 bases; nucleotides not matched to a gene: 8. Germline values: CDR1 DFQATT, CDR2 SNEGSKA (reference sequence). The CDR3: CSARDSGGVGEKLFF. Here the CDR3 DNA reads TGCAGTGCTAGAGATTCAGGGGGCGTAGGGGAAAAACTGTTTTTT.